This TCR beta chain comes out of a study of PD-L1 blockade in urothelial cancer. In the study overall: Investigators checked blood 3 weeks (second dose) and 6 weeks after treatment start.

Documented time point: peripheral blood 6 weeks after treatment start. Patients were living with locally advanced or metastatic urothelial carcinoma. Germline CDR1 reads SGHVS; CDR2 reads FNYEAQ. V was clipped by 6 bases and J by 3 bases; unmatched bases: 4. The CDR3 totals 14 residues. Note on this clone: The antigen is unknown.

Spiked synthetic TCR analogs estimated absolute template abundance per PCR. Generated by immunoSEQ multiplex PCR, the TCRdb table keeps only in-frame clones and is missing some. The sample consists of tens of thousands of clones, under 85% of them appearing once. General study points: Greater 3-week expansion of tumor-associated blood clones was recorded for durable-benefit patients.

The sequencing here drew on PBMCs, taken around atezolizumab (anti-PD-L1) treatment. The clonotype was recovered from a man aged 45 to 65 with urothelial cancer. V usage is TRBV7-6 and J usage is TRBJ1-4, with TRBD1 identical over 7 bases. CDR3 in DNA: TGTGCCAGCAGTAGGGGGCCGGCTAATGAAAAACTGTTTTTT. Translation: CASSRGPANEKLFF. The complete variable domain, with remaining parts taken from reference TRBV7-6 and TRBJ1-4, reads GAGVSQSPRYKVTKRGQDVALRCDPISGHVSLYWYRQALGQGPEFLTYFNYEAQQDKSGLPNDRFSAERPEGSISTLTIQRTEQRDSAMYRCASSRGPANEKLFFGSGTQLSVL.